These 25 T cell receptor beta chains originate from one sample sequenced in a study of CD8+CD57+ T cells in acquired aplastic anemia (dated by TCRdb to between 2018 and 2020). Flow cytometry had shown CD8+CD57+ cell expansion in the patients selected for sequencing. The instrument given in TCRdb is Illumina HiSeq 2000. Profiling of TCR beta VDJ combinations and CDR3 sequences used genomic DNA as the template. TCRdb reprocessed the public reads (quality trimming at Q25 with fastp, clone calling with MiXCR) and kept in-frame beta chains. Entries are consolidated by CDR3 protein sequence, retaining the most common genes and DNA. This sample comprises roughly 98,000 distinct CDR3 sequences, around 62% of them detected only once. The ten largest clonotypes hold 50% to 70% of the sample. The sequencing sample was made of sorted CD4+, CD8+, or CD8+CD57+ T cells (not recorded which) from PBMCs. The receptors were gathered from a human donor with aplastic anemia.

Here the CDR3 DNA reads TGTGCCACCAGTGATCCCGACAGGGGGAGAACCGGGGAGCTGTTTTTT. Translated: CATSDPDRGRTGELFF. V is TRBV24-1 and J is TRBJ2-2; 9 nucleotides match TRBD1. The CDR3 contains 16 residues. With V trimmed by 3 bases and J by 5 bases, 6 bases remained unmatched. Germline V gene data show CDR1 as KGHDR and CDR2 as SFDVKD.

The chain couples TRBV2 to TRBJ1-2; D remains ambiguous. The CDR3 covers 14 residues. Germline V lookup: CDR1 SNHLY, CDR2 FYNNEI. V was cut by 4 bases and J by 6 bases, with 15 bases left in between. The CDR3 sequence is CASSAVLDQDGYTF. The CDR3 bases are TGTGCCAGCAGTGCCGTTCTTGATCAAGATGGCTACACCTTC.

The chain couples TRBV11-1 to TRBJ2-3; TRBD1 might be the D (6 bases). Germline loops: CDR1 SGHAT, CDR2 FQDESV (reference sequence). The CDR3 has 16 residues. V lost 7 bases, J lost 3 bases, and 20 bases lay in between. The CDR3 here is CASTLGPGEGTDTQYF. CDR3 DNA sequence: TGTGCCAGCACCCTAGGGCCAGGGGAAGGGACAGATACGCAGTATTTT.

The chain carries TRBV29-1 and TRBJ2-7; D call uncertain. The CDR3 consists of 14 residues. The germline V gene encodes CDR1 SQVTM and CDR2 ANQGSEA. The V and J ends lost 4 bases and 0 bases respectively, with 13 bases between them. The CDR3 region is CSVVERESSYEQYF. As DNA, the CDR3 is TGCAGCGTTGTAGAGCGCGAGAGCTCCTACGAGCAGTACTTC.

This clonotype was picked up many times. V and J are TRBV7-9 and TRBJ2-2, with 8 bases matching TRBD2. The CDR3 has 16 amino acids. Germline trimming cut 5 bases from V and 4 bases from J; bases unmatched to any gene: 9. The germline gives CDR1 SEHNR, CDR2 FQNEAQ (reference sequence). The CDR3, as DNA: TGTGCCAGCAGCCCTCCGGGACTAGTTCCCACCGGGGAGCTGTTTTTT. Translation: CASSPPGLVPTGELFF.

This clonotype was detected once. CDR3 nucleotides: TGTGCCAGCCGGAACGACAGGGGAAATTCACCCCTCCACTTT. Translating it yields CASRNDRGNSPLHF. This chain joins TRBV2 and TRBJ1-6, with 8 bases fitting TRBD1. There are 14 residues in the CDR3. Trimming removed 8 bases from V and 7 bases from J; junction bases left unmatched: 7. Per germline, CDR1 SNHLY and CDR2 FYNNEI.

V usage is TRBV5-1 and J usage is TRBJ2-7; D gene uncertain. Germline V CDR1 and CDR2: SGHRS, YFSETQ. The CDR3 sequence is 15 residues long. V shed 0 bases and J shed 3 bases, with 13 bases lying between them. This chain's CDR3 is CASSLARGRYYEQYF. CDR3 nucleotides: TGCGCCAGCAGCTTGGCCCGCGGACGGTACTACGAGCAGTACTTC. The variable domain in full, completed from reference TRBV5-1 and TRBJ2-7, reads KAGVTQTPRYLIKTRGQQVTLSCSPISGHRSVSWYQQTPGQGLQFLFEYFSETQRNKGNFPGRFSGRQFSNSRSEMNVSTLELGDSALYLCASSLARGRYYEQYFGPGTRLTVT.

CDR3 bases: TGTGCCAGCAGCCAAGTTGGCTCGGGGTCCTCCTACGAGCAGTACTTC. It translates to CASSQVGSGSSYEQYF. V and J are TRBV3-1 and TRBJ2-7, with a weak D call TRBD2 (5 bases). CDR3 length: 16 amino acids. Trimming took 1 base from V and 0 from J, leaving 13 bases between them. Germline V gene sequence: CDR1 LGHDT, CDR2 YNNKEL (reference sequence).

This clonotype was observed at least ten times. The genes are TRBV29-1 and TRBJ2-1; D is uncertain. Trimming took 1 base from V and 0 from J, leaving 13 bases between them. In germline, CDR1 is SQVTM, CDR2 ANQGSEA. CDR3 size: 16 residues. CDR3 bases: TGCAGCGTTGAAGGCCGGTACCCGAGCTCCTACAATGAGCAGTTCTTC. Its translation: CSVEGRYPSSYNEQFF.

In its sample, this clonotype was seen a few times. The chain has TRBV7-2 and TRBJ1-4, with TRBD1 as a possible D gene (6 bases). The CDR3 runs 13 residues. V gave up 5 bases and J gave up 7 bases, with 11 bases separating them. Germline V gives CDR1 SGHTA, CDR2 FQGNSA. The CDR3 coding sequence is TGTGCCAGCAGCCCCCAACAGGGTGAAAAACTGTTTTTT. Its protein is CASSPQQGEKLFF.

V gene TRBV15 combines with J gene TRBJ1-2, with 9 bases fitting TRBD1. This CDR3 comprises 18 residues. V shed 3 bases and J 2 bases; nucleotides not matched to a gene: 13. Germline values: CDR1 LNHNV, CDR2 YYDKDF (reference sequence). The CDR3 bases are TGTGCCACCAGCAGGTCGAACTTCCACAGGGGGCCAAACTATGGCTACACCTTC. This gives the protein CATSRSNFHRGPNYGYTF.

The chain employs TRBV20-1 and TRBJ2-1; D gene unclear. Trimming took off 2 bases at V and 5 bases at J, with 7 bases between the two ends. This CDR3 has 12 amino acids. Germline-derived CDR1 and CDR2 are DFQATT and SNEGSKA (reference sequence). Here the CDR3 reads CSARIQDNEQFF. In DNA form, the CDR3 reads TGCAGTGCTAGAATCCAGGACAATGAGCAGTTCTTC.

The rearrangement joins TRBV29-1 to TRBJ2-3; 7 bases agree with TRBD2. From germline, CDR1 is SQVTM and CDR2 ANQGSEA. The CDR3 is 12 residues long. With V trimmed by 5 bases and J by 5 bases, 4 bases remained unmatched. CDR3 sequence (DNA): TGCAGCGTTACCGTAGCGGGAGATACGCAGTATTTT. It yields the protein CSVTVAGDTQYF.

This clonotype was seen ten or more times. This rearrangement joins TRBV5-8 to TRBJ1-2, with TRBD1 as a possible D gene (6 bases). Deletions cut 0 bases from V and 8 bases from J, with 17 bases between. This CDR3 is built from 15 residues. Germline V CDR1 and CDR2: SGHTS, YDEGEE. CDR3: CASSLVGAGETGYTF. For the CDR3, the DNA is TGTGCCAGCAGCTTGGTTGGTGCAGGGGAGACGGGCTACACCTTC.

This clonotype came up a few times. The rearrangement links TRBV2 to TRBJ2-3; D possibly corresponds to TRBD2 (7 bases). Germline V gives CDR1 SNHLY, CDR2 FYNNEI. This CDR3 is 13 amino acids long. V gave up 8 bases and J gave up 5 bases, with 14 bases separating them. CDR3 coding DNA: TGTGCCAGCCGTCGGGGGGCGATAGATACGCAGTATTTT. Its protein product is CASRRGAIDTQYF.

V and J are TRBV19 and TRBJ2-1; possibly TRBD1 for D (6 bases). V was pared by 10 bases and J by 1 base, with 14 bases between. This CDR3 contains 14 residues. Germline-derived CDR1 and CDR2 are LNHDA and SQIVND (reference sequence). The CDR3 nucleotides are TGTGCCACTTCGACAGGCCGGTCCTACAATGAGCAGTTCTTC. It translates to CATSTGRSYNEQFF.

With regard to this clonotype: One end of the junction does not line up with germline, which may come from a read error. The chain couples TRBV6-1 to TRBJ1-2; TRBD1 agrees at 9 bases. CDR3 length: 13 amino acids. Germline V gives CDR1 MNHNS, CDR2 SASEGT. The CDR3 DNA reads TGTGCCATCAGTCCTGGGGACAGGGCGGGATTAAACTTC. It yields the protein CAISPGDRAGLNF.

In this sample, this clonotype turned up many times. The chain joins TRBV5-5 to TRBJ1-2; the D gene is possibly TRBD1 (6 bases). The CDR3 has 12 amino acids. The ends were cut back, 0 bases at V and 8 bases at J, with 8 bases in the middle. Germline assignment: CDR1 SGHKS and CDR2 YYEKEE (reference sequence). CDR3 protein: CASSLGTGGYTF. CDR3 sequence (DNA): TGTGCCAGCAGCTTGGGTACAGGGGGCTACACCTTC.

This sequence joins TRBV29-1 and TRBJ2-1; 8 nucleotides match TRBD1. Germline CDR1 reads SQVTM; CDR2 reads ANQGSEA. The trim removed 5 bases at V and 0 bases at J, leaving 3 bases unmatched. The CDR3 covers 14 residues. In DNA, the CDR3 is TGCAGCGTTCGGACAGGGATCTCCTACAATGAGCAGTTCTTC. Translation: CSVRTGISYNEQFF.

This sequence joins TRBV2 and TRBJ2-5; D is ambiguous. CDR3 size: 14 residues. The germline V gene encodes CDR1 SNHLY and CDR2 FYNNEI. V lost 1 base to trimming and J lost 1 base, with 7 bases between them. The CDR3, as DNA: TGTGCCAGCAGTGAAGGAGGCCGCCAAGAGACCCAGTACTTC. Residues: CASSEGGRQETQYF.

As DNA, the CDR3 is TGTGCCAGCAGTTACGGGGGCATGAACACTGAAGCTTTCTTT. Translation: CASSYGGMNTEAFF. The rearrangement uses TRBV6-5 and TRBJ1-1; maybe TRBD1 (6 bases). Germline loops: CDR1 MNHEY, CDR2 SVGAGI. V was clipped by 2 bases and J by 0 bases, with 7 bases between them. The CDR3 is 14 residues long.

The chain couples TRBV20-1 to TRBJ1-6, with 7 bases identical to TRBD1. The germline gives CDR1 DFQATT, CDR2 SNEGSKA (reference sequence). The J segment lost 8 bases and the V segment lost 4 bases, leaving 11 bases of the junction unmatched. The CDR3 is made up of 15 amino acids. CDR3 in DNA: TGCAGTGCTACCCCCGGGACAGAGGGGTATTCACCCCTCCACTTT. Protein product: CSATPGTEGYSPLHF.

The chain uses TRBV10-3 and TRBJ2-3; unclear D gene. The V gene lost 6 bases and the J gene lost 2 bases, with 6 bases spanning the gap. This CDR3 is 12 amino acids long. Per germline, CDR1 ENHRY and CDR2 SYGVKD. CDR3 sequence: CAIRVDTDTQYF. CDR3 in DNA: TGTGCCATCAGAGTCGACACAGATACGCAGTATTTT.

The count of this clonotype is one. The chain is built from TRBV2 and TRBJ2-7; tentatively, D is TRBD1 (5 bases). Germline CDR1 is SNHLY and CDR2 is FYNNEI. The CDR3 loop spans 15 amino acids. V was cut by 4 bases and J by 1 base, with 14 bases left in between. CDR3 sequence: CASSVEGVASYEQYF. For the CDR3, the DNA is TGTGCCAGCAGTGTTGAAGGGGTCGCATCCTACGAGCAGTACTTC.

This clonotype showed up just a few times. The V call is TRBV29-1, the J call TRBJ1-3, with 9 nucleotides matching TRBD1. Germline V lookup: CDR1 SQVTM, CDR2 ANQGSEA. V trimming: 4 bases; J trimming: 4 bases; junction bases outside the gene matches: 8. This CDR3 has 15 amino acids. In nucleotides, the CDR3 is TGCAGCGTTGCCCCAGGGACAGGGCAAGGAAACACCATATATTTT. This translates into CSVAPGTGQGNTIYF.